These T cell receptor beta chains were read from a single sample in a study of regulatory T cells in long-lasting Graves disease. One entry per CDR3 protein results from TCRdb running MiXCR on the multiplex PCR reads. The sample includes around 510,000 distinct CDR3 sequences, less than 25% of them seen just once. The specimen was peripheral blood mononuclear cells (PBMCs), collected when the disease was refractory, from a patient treated with antithyroid drugs. These receptors originate from a female donor with Graves disease. Each CDR3 is given with its conserved first and last residue. D genes are given only for firm matches. Size is stated for part of the rows, as once, few or many counts, or as a class when the clone is expanded.

>TRBJ2-7|TRBD2|few|TRBV19
CASSVAGGAEQYF
TGTGCCAGTAGCGTAGCGGGAGGAGCCGAGCAGTACTTC
>TRBJ2-7|NA|NA|TRBV28
CASSLRMGVSYEQYF
TGTGCCAGCAGTTTGAGAATGGGGGTCTCTTACGAGCAGTACTTC
>TRBJ2-7|TRBD2|NA|TRBV30
CAWSVQGLAGETGEQYF
TGTGCCTGGAGTGTACAGGGACTAGCGGGAGAGACCGGCGAGCAGTACTTC
>TRBJ1-5|NA|many|TRBV28
CASSLKGQYSNQPQHF
TGTGCCAGCAGTTTAAAGGGCCAATATAGCAATCAGCCCCAGCATTTT
>TRBJ1-1|TRBD1|many|TRBV28
CASSFPPGQGTSLNTEAFF
TGTGCCAGCAGTTTTCCACCGGGACAGGGGACCTCTTTGAACACTGAAGCTTTCTTT
>TRBJ2-5|NA|NA|TRBV6-2/TRBV6-3
CASSYYLDSQETQYF
TGTGCCAGCAGTTACTACCTTGACAGTCAAGAGACCCAGTACTTC
>TRBJ2-5|TRBD2|many|TRBV7-2
CASSPGLGETQYF
TGTGCCAGCAGCCCGGGACTAGGAGAGACCCAGTACTTC
>TRBJ1-4|NA|many|TRBV12-3/TRBV12-4
CASSAPGIYEKLFF
TGTGCCAGCAGTGCCCCGGGGATCTATGAAAAACTGTTTTTT
>TRBJ2-7|TRBD1|few|TRBV14
CASSQDPRTGPSYEQYF
TGTGCCAGCAGCCAAGATCCTCGGACAGGCCCCTCCTACGAGCAGTACTTC
>TRBJ1-1|TRBD1|many|TRBV20-1
CSAMGQGGTEAFF
TGCAGTGCTATGGGACAGGGAGGCACTGAAGCTTTCTTT
>TRBJ1-6|NA|many|TRBV7-9
CASSLAQGTRSPLHF
TGTGCCAGCAGCTTAGCGCAGGGAACGAGATCACCCCTCCACTTT
>TRBJ2-7|TRBD2|NA|TRBV28
CASSLSSTSGMEDEQYF
TGTGCCAGCAGTTTATCGTCGACTAGCGGGATGGAAGACGAGCAGTACTTC
>TRBJ2-5|NA|many|TRBV28
CASSFVIRQALPGEQETQYF
TGTGCCAGCAGCTTTGTCATACGACAGGCCCTTCCCGGGGAGCAAGAGACCCAGTACTTC
>TRBJ1-1|NA|many|TRBV12-3/TRBV12-4
CASRPTGKNTEAFF
TGTGCCAGCAGGCCGACAGGAAAGAACACTGAAGCTTTCTTT
>TRBJ1-2|NA|many|TRBV10-3
CAISESVNAYGYTF
TGTGCCATCAGTGAGTCGGTCAACGCCTATGGCTACACCTTC
>TRBJ2-7|NA|NA|TRBV19
CASRKPGAYYEQYF
TGTGCTTCGCGTAAACCGGGAGCCTACTACGAGCAGTACTTC
>TRBJ1-4|NA|many|TRBV28
CASSLWGGEKLFF
TGTGCCAGCAGTTTATGGGGAGGGGAAAAACTGTTTTTT
>TRBJ1-6|TRBD1|many|TRBV28
CASRPMTGGIGSPLHF
TGTGCCAGCAGACCTATGACAGGGGGAATTGGGTCACCCCTCCACTTT
>TRBJ2-7|TRBD2|NA|TRBV20-1
CSASLAGGTYEQYF
TGCAGTGCTAGTCTGGCGGGGGGAACCTACGAGCAGTACTTC
>TRBJ2-1|TRBD2|once|TRBV20-1
CSARAGSGRSYNEQFF
TGCAGTGCTAGAGCGGGTAGCGGGAGATCCTACAATGAGCAGTTCTTC
>TRBJ2-1|TRBD2|NA|TRBV20-1
CSAKTTSGRVNEQFF
TGCAGTGCCAAGACGACTAGCGGGAGAGTAAATGAGCAGTTCTTC
>TRBJ2-7|NA|many|TRBV7-2
CASSLVGGSSYEQYF
TGTGCCAGCAGCTTGGTGGGGGGCAGCTCCTACGAGCAGTACTTC
>TRBJ1-1|NA|NA|TRBV9
CASSVLQGIKTEAFF
TGTGCCAGCAGCGTGTTACAGGGAATTAAGACTGAAGCTTTCTTT
>TRBJ2-1|TRBD2|many|TRBV28
CASRLRPGLPDYNEQFF
TGTGCCAGCAGGCTGCGCCCGGGACTACCAGACTACAATGAGCAGTTCTTC
>TRBJ2-5|NA|few|TRBV5-1
CASSLEGGGQETQYF
TGCGCCAGCAGCTTGGAAGGGGGTGGACAAGAGACCCAGTACTTC
>TRBJ2-3|TRBD2|NA|TRBV4-1
CASSQDSGLAATDTQYF
TGCGCCAGCAGCCAAGATTCGGGACTAGCGGCCACAGATACGCAGTATTTT
>TRBJ2-3|NA|NA|TRBV24-1
CATSDLSRGTDTQYF
TGTGCCACCAGTGATCTGTCCAGGGGCACAGATACGCAGTATTTT
>TRBJ1-4|TRBD1|many|TRBV7-2
CASSLPGQAGNEKLFF
TGTGCCAGCAGCTTACCCGGACAGGCGGGTAATGAAAAACTGTTTTTT
>TRBJ2-7|NA|NA|TRBV13
CASSLVLGPQRDEQYF
TGTGCCAGCAGCTTGGTCTTAGGCCCCCAAAGGGACGAGCAGTACTTC
>TRBJ2-2|TRBD2|many|TRBV12-5
CASGSRTSERELFF
TGTGCTAGTGGTTCACGGACTAGCGAGAGGGAGCTGTTTTTT
>TRBJ1-5|NA|NA|TRBV20-1
CSARIPPQSNQPQHF
TGCAGTGCTAGAATCCCACCCCAAAGCAATCAGCCCCAGCATTTT
>TRBJ1-5|NA|many|TRBV28
CASSFRGRGDQPQHF
TGTGCCAGCAGTTTTCGTGGCAGGGGAGATCAGCCCCAGCATTTT
>TRBJ2-5|TRBD2|many|TRBV28
CASRRLAGGGQTQYF
TGTGCCAGCCGACGACTAGCGGGAGGAGGGCAGACCCAGTACTTC
>TRBJ2-2|TRBD2|many|TRBV11-3
CASSRDPGLAAGELFF
TGTGCCAGCAGCCGTGATCCGGGACTAGCGGCCGGGGAGCTGTTTTTT
>TRBJ2-7|NA|NA|TRBV29-1
CSVPRVALNYEQYF
TGCAGCGTCCCTCGGGTAGCGCTGAACTACGAGCAGTACTTC
>TRBJ1-2|NA|many|TRBV6-9
CASSYSAPVGYGYTF
TGTGCCAGCAGTTACTCTGCCCCGGTTGGCTATGGCTACACCTTC
>TRBJ2-7|TRBD2|many|TRBV28
CASRTGTSGYEQYF
TGTGCCAGCAGGACCGGGACTAGCGGCTACGAGCAGTACTTC